The clone carrying this T cell receptor (beta chain) was observed many times. Per the germline V gene, CDR1 is SGHTA and CDR2 is FQGNSA. V was trimmed by 1 base and J by 0 bases, leaving 13 bases between them. The CDR3 loop spans 17 amino acids. This sample was taken from a study of molecular identifiers for immune sequencing clone quantification. Study details: Replicates involved a five-way split of RNA from roughly 18,000 or 92,000 naive CD8 cells, with sequencing of four.

TCRdb ran MiXCR on the PCR reads and lists one entry per CDR3 protein. The repertoire has 490,000 or so distinct CDR3 sequences, over 20% of them found once; the top ten carry about 0.8%. The rearrangement uses TRBV7-2 and TRBJ2-1; D possibly corresponds to TRBD2 (7 bases). This receptor was obtained from a human donor in good health. Some libraries in this study had Jurkat cell RNA spiked in. Sequencing was carried out using naive CD8+ T cells from blood, with Jurkat cell RNA spiked in. Subset here: FACS-sorted CD8+CD4-CCR7+CD45RA+ naive T cells. Here the CDR3 reads CASSLVAGARSYNEQFF. For the CDR3, the DNA is TGTGCCAGCAGCTTAGTCGCGGGGGCTCGCTCCTACAATGAGCAGTTCTTC.